The 9 T cell receptor beta chains below come from one sample, sequenced in a study of shared clonotypes between healthy human individuals. This table comes from immunoSEQ multiplex PCR, and its TCRdb copy is limited to in-frame clones, with some not included. This table holds some 2,400,000 clones, about 94% found once. Sequencing was performed on naive CD4+ T cells sorted from blood. The subset: CD45RA+ positively selected. The receptors here all came from a man younger than 35 in good health.

This sequence joins TRBV5-8 and TRBJ1-2; D is unclear. Trimming took off 4 bases at V and 7 bases at J, with 8 bases between the two ends. The CDR3 has 11 residues. In germline, CDR1 is SGHTS, CDR2 YDEGEE. CDR3 residues: CASSRAGGYTF. CDR3 nucleotide sequence: TGTGCCAGCAGCAGGGCAGGTGGCTACACCTTC.

The J gene is TRBJ2-1, the V gene TRBV6-5; TRBD1 aligns across 10 bases. The V gene's germline CDR1 is MNHEY and CDR2 SVGAGI. V gave up 5 bases and J gave up 9 bases; unmatched junction bases: 7. The length of the CDR3 is 14 residues. The CDR3 DNA follows: TGTGCCAGCAGTGGGCGACAGGGGGCTAGTGAGCAGTTCTTC. As protein: CASSGRQGASEQFF.

V is TRBV7-2 and J is TRBJ2-7; 12 nucleotides align to TRBD2. The CDR3 extends over 13 amino acids. In germline, CDR1 is SGHTA, CDR2 FQGNSA. J gave up 5 bases and V 6 bases, and 2 bases lay outside the gene matches. As DNA, the CDR3 is TGTGCCAGCAGGACTAGCGGGAGTCACGAGCAGTACTTC. It specifies CASRTSGSHEQYF.

The chain combines TRBV19 with TRBJ1-5; 10 bases map to TRBD1. The CDR3 is 18 amino acids. The V gene's germline CDR1 is LNHDA and CDR2 SQIVND (reference sequence). The junction had 13 bases not matched to a gene; V was cut back by 7 bases and J by 1 base. The CDR3 is CASIEGQGFYGSNQPQHF. DNA for the CDR3: TGTGCCAGTATCGAGGGACAGGGGTTTTATGGGAGCAATCAGCCCCAGCATTTT.

The rearrangement links TRBV5-4 to TRBJ1-1; D may be TRBD1 (5 bases). Trimming removed 4 bases at V and 4 bases at J, with 17 bases between. The germline V gene encodes CDR1 SGHNT and CDR2 YYREEE (reference sequence). The CDR3 has 15 amino acids. This CDR3 reads CASSAPAGTGTEAFF. In DNA form, the CDR3 reads TGTGCCAGCAGCGCCCCTGCTGGGACGGGCACTGAAGCTTTCTTT.

The J gene is TRBJ2-3, the V gene TRBV29-1, with no clear D. CDR3 size: 13 residues. Looked up from germline, CDR1 is SQVTM and CDR2 is ANQGSEA. V dropped 2 bases and J dropped 2 bases, with 8 bases sitting between them. DNA of the CDR3: TGCAGCGTTGAACGTCAGCACACAGATACGCAGTATTTT. This sequence encodes CSVERQHTDTQYF.

V and J are TRBV4-1 and TRBJ2-7; 7 nucleotides match TRBD1. CDR3 length: 16 residues. V was pared by 4 bases and J by 0 bases, with 9 bases of the junction left unmatched. CDR1 is MGHRA, CDR2 YSYEKL, per germline. The CDR3 here is CASSPRDRTISYEQYF. The CDR3 DNA is TGCGCCAGCAGCCCCCGGGACAGAACTATCTCCTACGAGCAGTACTTC.

The CDR3 reads CASRGVQGSNYGYTF. The CDR3 DNA sequence: TGTGCCAGCAGGGGGGTACAGGGGTCTAACTATGGCTACACCTTC. This chain joins TRBV2 and TRBJ1-2; 7 positions agree with TRBD1. V lost 6 bases, J lost 0 bases, and 7 bases stayed unmatched. The CDR3 has 15 amino acids. Looked up from germline, CDR1 is SNHLY and CDR2 is FYNNEI.

As concerns this clone: At one end, the junction sequence differs from germline, possibly due to a read error. In DNA form, the CDR3 reads TGTGCCAGTAGCGCGATGAGGGGGGAATCACCCCTCCACTTT. Its translation is CASSAMRGESPLHF. The rearrangement joins TRBV9 to TRBJ1-6, with a weak D call TRBD1 (6 bases). This CDR3 is 14 amino acids long. The germline CDR1 and CDR2 sequences are SGDLS and YYNGEE.